A single sample gave rise to the 22 T cell receptor beta chains below, sequenced in a study of blood T cell repertoires in COVID-19. Profiling relied on immunoSEQ multiplex PCR, and the TCRdb table lists in-frame clones only, not all of them. Among roughly 290,000 clones listed, roughly 80% were seen once. Sequencing was performed on peripheral blood. The receptors here all came from a person between 65 and 79 years old with COVID-19, enrolled during active disease.

The chain combines TRBV29-1 with TRBJ2-1; 7 bases agree with TRBD2. The germline gives CDR1 SQVTM, CDR2 ANQGSEA. The trim removed 3 bases at V and 0 bases at J, leaving 14 bases unmatched. The CDR3 is 18 amino acids. CDR3 protein: CSVDGERGARVSYNEQFF. The CDR3 DNA reads as TGCAGCGTTGATGGGGAGCGGGGAGCACGGGTCTCCTACAATGAGCAGTTCTTC.

The V call is TRBV19, the J call TRBJ1-2; 7 bases match TRBD1. The CDR3 has 15 amino acids. V gave up 5 bases and J gave up 1 base; unmatched junction bases: 7. CDR1 is LNHDA and CDR2 is SQIVND in the germline V gene (reference sequence). The CDR3 here is CASSPQQGSNYGYTF. The CDR3 DNA follows: TGTGCCAGTAGTCCCCAACAGGGGAGTAACTATGGCTACACCTTC.

The chain joins TRBV28 to TRBJ1-4; 7 nucleotides align to TRBD1. The CDR3 contains 11 residues. CDR1 MDHEN and CDR2 SYDVKM come from the germline V gene. The V and J ends lost 5 bases and 11 bases, in that order; junction bases with no gene match: 2. The DNA of the CDR3 is TGTGCCAGCAGTGACAGGGTCAAACTGTTTTTT. The encoded protein is CASSDRVKLFF.

The CDR3 DNA reads TGTGCCATCAGTCAAAGGACAGGGGGAAGCACTGAAGCTTTCTTT. Protein sequence: CAISQRTGGSTEAFF. The chain couples TRBV10-3 to TRBJ1-1; 10 bases map to TRBD1. The trim removed 5 bases at V and 4 bases at J, leaving 7 bases unmatched. This CDR3 is built from 15 residues. CDR1 ENHRY and CDR2 SYGVKD come from the germline V gene.

As to this clone: The sample has other DNA sequences that encode this CDR3 too. CDR3 residues: CASSLGQGNSPLHF. CDR3 sequence (DNA): TGTGCCAGCAGCTTGGGACAGGGGAATTCACCCCTCCACTTT. The chain recombines TRBV5-6 with TRBJ1-6, with 8 bases identical to TRBD1. The CDR3 spans 14 residues. The germline V gene encodes CDR1 SGHDT and CDR2 YYEEEE. After removal of 0 bases from V and 7 bases from J, the junction contained 0 bases not matched to a gene.

The chain carries TRBV2 and TRBJ1-5; 8 positions agree with TRBD1. V dropped 6 bases and J dropped 5; count of bases not matched to a gene: 15. CDR1 is SNHLY, CDR2 FYNNEI, per germline. CDR3 length: 17 residues. In nucleotides, the CDR3 is TGTGCCAGCAGCCCGCTCCCCGCCGGGACAGGACATCAGCCCCAGCATTTT. Translating it yields CASSPLPAGTGHQPQHF.

The chain employs TRBV19 and TRBJ1-1; D gene ambiguous. In germline, CDR1 is LNHDA, CDR2 SQIVND (reference sequence). The V end lost 4 bases, the J end lost 0 bases, and 12 bases lay between the germline ends. The CDR3 spans 15 residues. CDR3: CASSSQRVMNTEAFF. CDR3 coding DNA: TGTGCCAGTAGTAGTCAGAGGGTTATGAACACTGAAGCTTTCTTT.

The chain combines TRBV25-1 with TRBJ1-2; 7 bases match TRBD1. This CDR3 is built from 18 residues. CDR1 is MGHDK and CDR2 is SYGVNS in the germline V gene. V was clipped by 1 base and J by 1 base; unmatched bases: 12. The CDR3 DNA reads TGTGCCAGCAGTGAATCCCCCTTCCGGGACAGTCTTAACTATGGCTACACCTTC. As protein: CASSESPFRDSLNYGYTF.

This clone was recorded once. The rearrangement joins TRBV6-6 to TRBJ2-5, with 11 bases fitting TRBD2. Germline V CDR1 and CDR2: MNHNY, SVGAGI (reference sequence). With V trimmed by 5 bases and J by 2 bases, 4 bases remained unmatched. There are 15 residues in the CDR3. CDR3 in amino acids: CASSNGLAGQETQYF. CDR3 DNA sequence: TGTGCCAGCAGTAATGGACTAGCGGGTCAAGAGACCCAGTACTTC.

The chain uses TRBV5-5 and TRBJ1-4; TRBD1 agrees at 7 bases. This CDR3 spans 14 amino acids. Per germline, CDR1 SGHKS and CDR2 YYEKEE (reference sequence). The junction had 3 bases not matched to a gene; V was cut back by 0 bases and J by 7 bases. The CDR3 loop is CASSLGQGIEKLFF. DNA for the CDR3: TGTGCCAGCAGCTTGGGACAGGGTATTGAAAAACTGTTTTTT.

The chain combines TRBV9 with TRBJ1-1; 8 bases fit TRBD1. The CDR3 is 16 residues long. Trimming at V came to 2 bases and at J to 5 bases, leaving 11 bases not matched to a gene. Germline V CDR1 and CDR2: SGDLS, YYNGEE. For the CDR3, the DNA is TGTGCCAGCAGCGTCGGGCAGGGGGCAGGAGTAACTGAAGCTTTCTTT. Protein: CASSVGQGAGVTEAFF.

J is TRBJ2-7 and V is TRBV6-5; tentative D call: TRBD2 (6 bases). Trimming left V 7 bases short and J 0 bases short, with 13 bases between. Germline-derived CDR1 and CDR2 are MNHEY and SVGAGI. This CDR3 is built from 14 residues. CDR3 loop: CASTRSRDSYEQYF. DNA of the CDR3: TGTGCCAGCACCCGGTCGCGGGACTCCTACGAGCAGTACTTC.

V gene TRBV7-2 combines with J gene TRBJ2-3; TRBD1 is a possible D gene (6 bases). This CDR3 is 17 amino acids long. Germline V gives CDR1 SGHTA, CDR2 FQGNSA. With 6 bases removed from V and 4 bases from J, the gap between germline ends came to 23 bases. CDR3 DNA: TGTGCCAGCAGTTCGCGCCCGACAGGCCGGCGGGCAGATACGCAGTATTTT. The encoded protein is CASSSRPTGRRADTQYF.

V gene TRBV2 combines with J gene TRBJ2-7, with TRBD1 matching over 11 bases. V trimming: 4 bases; J trimming: 5 bases; junction bases outside the gene matches: 7. In germline, CDR1 is SNHLY, CDR2 FYNNEI. The CDR3 is 15 residues long. As DNA, the CDR3 is TGTGCCAGCAGTGGTAGGGACAGGGGGACTCACGAGCAGTACTTC. It encodes CASSGRDRGTHEQYF.

The rearrangement joins TRBV9 to TRBJ2-6; D may be TRBD2 (7 bases). V lost 6 bases and J 1 base, leaving 20 bases between the germline ends. CDR3 length: 18 amino acids. Germline CDR1 SGDLS, CDR2 YYNGEE. In DNA form, the CDR3 reads TGTGCCAGCACCCAATCCGGGGGGCTAGTGTCTGGGGCCAACGTCCTGACTTTC. It yields the protein CASTQSGGLVSGANVLTF. The whole variable domain, filled in from reference TRBV9 and TRBJ2-6, reads DSGVTQTPKHLITATGQRVTLRCSPRSGDLSVYWYQQSLDQGLQFLIQYYNGEERAKGNILERFSAQQFPDLHSELNLSSLELGDSALYFCASTQSGGLVSGANVLTFGAGSRLTVL.

The rearrangement uses TRBV6-2 or TRBV6-3 and TRBJ1-5; the D is unclear. CDR3 length equals 17 residues. The V end lost 3 bases, the J end lost 3 bases, and 18 bases lay between the germline ends. Germline V gene sequence: CDR1 MNHEY, CDR2 SVGEGT. The CDR3 DNA follows: TGTGCCAGCAGTTATGGGAAATCGCGGGGATCCAATCAGCCCCAGCATTTT. As protein: CASSYGKSRGSNQPQHF.

Note on this clone: Other DNA variants within this sample encode the same CDR3. The chain joins TRBV29-1 to TRBJ1-5; 10 bases are a match to TRBD1. This CDR3 has 14 residues. The V gene end was trimmed by 6 bases and the J gene end by 4 bases; junction bases not matched to a gene: 6. The germline V gene has CDR1 SQVTM and CDR2 ANQGSEA. The CDR3 sequence: CSVAGTGVNQPQHF. Here the CDR3 DNA reads TGCAGCGTCGCGGGGACAGGGGTTAATCAGCCCCAGCATTTT.

The chain carries TRBV19 and TRBJ1-1, with 7 bases matching TRBD1. V was pared by 6 bases and J by 11 bases, with 9 bases of the junction left unmatched. The germline V gene encodes CDR1 LNHDA and CDR2 SQIVND (reference sequence). The CDR3 length is 12 residues. CDR3 in amino acids: CASRIQGGYAFF. The CDR3 coding sequence is TGTGCCAGTAGGATTCAGGGGGGTTATGCTTTCTTT.

This rearrangement joins TRBV19 to TRBJ2-3; TRBD2 aligns across 7 bases. This CDR3 has 16 amino acids. Per germline, CDR1 LNHDA and CDR2 SQIVND (reference sequence). V shed 3 bases, J shed 3 bases, and the junction held 9 bases outside the gene matches. The CDR3 here is CASSIRAGVSTDTQYF. In DNA form, the CDR3 reads TGTGCCAGTAGTATCCGGGCGGGAGTCTCGACAGATACGCAGTATTTT.

This clone was seen a single time. The chain joins TRBV6-5 to TRBJ2-3; D is perhaps TRBD1 (7 bases). Germline V gives CDR1 MNHEY, CDR2 SVGAGI. The V end was cut by 7 bases, the J end by 4 bases, with 18 bases between. The CDR3 runs to 15 residues. The CDR3 loop reads CASKGQSRRADTQYF. CDR3 coding DNA: TGTGCCAGCAAGGGACAGTCGAGGAGGGCAGATACGCAGTATTTT.

The chain couples TRBV5-1 to TRBJ2-3; 7 bases are shared with TRBD1. In germline, CDR1 is SGHRS, CDR2 YFSETQ. With 2 bases clipped from V and 2 bases from J, the junction kept 8 bases outside the gene matches. This CDR3 has 16 residues. The CDR3 loop reads CASSLKQGQHTDTQYF. CDR3 coding DNA: TGCGCCAGCAGCTTAAAACAGGGGCAACACACAGATACGCAGTATTTT.

The chain has TRBV19 and TRBJ2-7; a possible D gene is TRBD1 (6 bases). CDR1 and CDR2 from the germline V gene are LNHDA and SQIVND (reference sequence). CDR3 length: 15 amino acids. V was trimmed by 5 bases and J by 6 bases, leaving 20 bases between them. The CDR3 loop reads CASSLGGAGALEQYF. The CDR3 DNA reads TGTGCCAGTAGTCTAGGTGGGGCAGGGGCCCTCGAGCAGTACTTC.